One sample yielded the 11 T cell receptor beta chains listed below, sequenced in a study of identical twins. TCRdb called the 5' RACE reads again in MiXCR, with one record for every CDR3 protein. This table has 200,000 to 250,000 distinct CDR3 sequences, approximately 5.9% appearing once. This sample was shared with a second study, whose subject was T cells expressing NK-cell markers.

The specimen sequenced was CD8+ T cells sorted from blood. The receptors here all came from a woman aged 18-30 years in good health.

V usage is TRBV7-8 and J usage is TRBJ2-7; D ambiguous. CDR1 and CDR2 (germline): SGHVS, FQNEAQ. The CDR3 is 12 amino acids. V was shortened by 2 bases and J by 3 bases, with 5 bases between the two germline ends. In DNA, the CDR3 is TGTGCCAGCAGCTTAATTATCTACGAGCAGTACTTC. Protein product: CASSLIIYEQYF.

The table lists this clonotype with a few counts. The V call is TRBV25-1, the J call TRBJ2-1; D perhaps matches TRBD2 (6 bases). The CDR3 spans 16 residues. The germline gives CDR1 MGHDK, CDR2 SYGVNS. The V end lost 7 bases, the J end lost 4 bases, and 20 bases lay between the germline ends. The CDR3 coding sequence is TGTGCCAGCACCCGGTCAGTAACGGGAGAATACAATGAGCAGTTCTTC. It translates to CASTRSVTGEYNEQFF. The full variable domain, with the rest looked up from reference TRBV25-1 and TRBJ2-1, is EADIYQTPRYLVIGTGKKITLECSQTMGHDKMYWYQQDPGMELHLIHYSYGVNSTEKGDLSSESTVSRIRTEHFPLTLESARPSHTSQYLCASTRSVTGEYNEQFFGPGTRLTVL.

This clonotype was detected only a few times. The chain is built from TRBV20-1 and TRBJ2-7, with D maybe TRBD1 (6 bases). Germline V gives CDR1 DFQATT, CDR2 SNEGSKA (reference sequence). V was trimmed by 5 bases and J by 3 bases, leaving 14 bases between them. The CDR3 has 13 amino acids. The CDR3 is CSAASRGIYEQYF. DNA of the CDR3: TGCAGTGCTGCCAGCAGGGGAATCTACGAGCAGTACTTC.

The CDR3 DNA is TGTGCCAGTAGTTCATGGACAGGGATGAACACTGAAGCTTTCTTT. Protein sequence: CASSSWTGMNTEAFF. The chain recombines TRBV19 with TRBJ1-1; 8 positions match TRBD1. Germline assignment: CDR1 LNHDA and CDR2 SQIVND (reference sequence). The trim removed 5 bases at V and 0 bases at J, leaving 5 bases unmatched. This CDR3 has 15 residues.

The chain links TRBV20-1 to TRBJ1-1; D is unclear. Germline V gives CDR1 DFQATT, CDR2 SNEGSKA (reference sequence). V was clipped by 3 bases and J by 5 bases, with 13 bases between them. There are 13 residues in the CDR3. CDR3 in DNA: TGCAGTGCTAGCAACCCTGGGGATACTGAAGCTTTCTTT. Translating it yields CSASNPGDTEAFF.

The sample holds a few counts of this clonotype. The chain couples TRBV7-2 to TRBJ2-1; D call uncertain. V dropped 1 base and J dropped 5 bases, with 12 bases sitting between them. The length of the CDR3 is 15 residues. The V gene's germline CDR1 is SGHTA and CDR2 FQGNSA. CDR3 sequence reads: CASSLVGPEHNEQFF. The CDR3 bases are TGTGCCAGCAGCTTAGTAGGCCCAGAACACAATGAGCAGTTCTTC.

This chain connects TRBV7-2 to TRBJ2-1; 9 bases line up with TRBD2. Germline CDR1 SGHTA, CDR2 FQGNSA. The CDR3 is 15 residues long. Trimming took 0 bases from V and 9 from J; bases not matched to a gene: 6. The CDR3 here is CASSLAAGGYIEQFF. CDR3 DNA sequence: TGTGCCAGCAGCTTAGCGGCGGGGGGGTATATTGAGCAGTTCTTC. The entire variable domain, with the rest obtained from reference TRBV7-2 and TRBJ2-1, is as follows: GAGVSQSPSNKVTEKGKDVELRCDPISGHTALYWYRQSLGQGLEFLIYFQGNSAPDKSGLPSDRFSAERTGGSVSTLTIQRTQQEDSAVYLCASSLAAGGYIEQFFGPGTRLTVL.

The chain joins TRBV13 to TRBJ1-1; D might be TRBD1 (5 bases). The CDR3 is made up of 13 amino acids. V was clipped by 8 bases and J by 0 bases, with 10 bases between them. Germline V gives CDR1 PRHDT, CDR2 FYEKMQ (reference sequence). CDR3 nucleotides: TGTGCCAGCCGCGAGGGGTTGAACACTGAAGCTTTCTTT. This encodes CASREGLNTEAFF.

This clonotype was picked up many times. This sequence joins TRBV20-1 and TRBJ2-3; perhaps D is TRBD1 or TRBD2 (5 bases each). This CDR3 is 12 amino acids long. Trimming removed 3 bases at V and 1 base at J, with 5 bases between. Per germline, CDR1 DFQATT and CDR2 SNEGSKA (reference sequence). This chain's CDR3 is CSARGGTDTQYF. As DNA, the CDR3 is TGCAGTGCTAGGGGGGGCACAGATACGCAGTATTTT.

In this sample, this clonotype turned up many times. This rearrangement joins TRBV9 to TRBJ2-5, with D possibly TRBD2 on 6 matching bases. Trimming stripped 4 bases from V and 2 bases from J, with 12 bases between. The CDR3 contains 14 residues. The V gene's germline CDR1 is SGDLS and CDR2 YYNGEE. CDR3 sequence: CASSPAGTQETQYF. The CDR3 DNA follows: TGTGCCAGCAGCCCCGCGGGGACTCAAGAGACCCAGTACTTC.

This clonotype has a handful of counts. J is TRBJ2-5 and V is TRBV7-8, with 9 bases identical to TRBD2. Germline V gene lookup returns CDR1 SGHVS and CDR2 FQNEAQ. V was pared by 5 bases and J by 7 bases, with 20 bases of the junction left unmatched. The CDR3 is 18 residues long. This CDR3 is CASSDPGGRARGRPTQYF. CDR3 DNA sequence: TGTGCCAGCAGCGATCCTGGCGGGAGGGCCCGGGGGAGGCCGACCCAGTACTTC.